The source of this TCR beta chain is a study of metastatic and nonmetastatic thyroid tumors. This clone was counted many times. In the original analysis: Built for papillary thyroid cancer, a distant-metastasis classifier drew on CDR3 differences across clinicopathological groups. With MiXCR, TCRdb reprocessed the PCR reads. The V and J calls here are based on TCRdb, not the publication. The sample yields around 23,000 clones, around 20% seen once. Nobody among the patients had been given any treatment before thyroid surgery. The sequenced sample was blood. This TCR was sampled from a female donor with papillary thyroid cancer or a benign thyroid nodule (not recorded which). Some clones in this sample may be carry-over from other donors' samples.

DNA of the CDR3: TGTGCCAGCAGCTTAATACGAGATACGCAGTATTTT. It codes for CASSLIRDTQYF. The genes are TRBV7-2 and TRBJ2-3; unclear D gene. The V end was cut by 2 bases, the J end by 5 bases, with 5 bases between. The CDR3 sequence is 12 residues long. The germline V gene has CDR1 SGHTA and CDR2 FQGNSA.